Each of the 4 T cell receptor beta chains below was sequenced from the same sample in a study of T cell repertoires in cytomegalovirus infection. No antigens are known for them. Each CDR3 protein gets one entry after TCRdb re-called the reads with MiXCR. In the table there are roughly 350,000 distinct CDR3 sequences, just under 35% of which are singletons. The material sequenced was cultured PBMCs, taken from culture after CMV antigen stimulation. The receptors derive from a human donor in good health (CMV status not recorded). Some clones in this sample may be carry-over from other donors' samples.

The V gene is TRBV5-1, the J gene TRBJ2-1; D call uncertain. The CDR3 length is 15 residues. V was clipped by 4 bases and J by 1 base, with 12 bases between them. Germline CDR1 and CDR2: SGHRS and YFSETQ. CDR3 nucleotides: TGCGCCAGCAGCAGGTCTCGGCGGTCCTACAATGAGCAGTTCTTC. This translates into CASSRSRRSYNEQFF. Full variable domain (outside the CDR3, taken from reference TRBV5-1 and TRBJ2-1): KAGVTQTPRYLIKTRGQQVTLSCSPISGHRSVSWYQQTPGQGLQFLFEYFSETQRNKGNFPGRFSGRQFSNSRSEMNVSTLELGDSALYLCASSRSRRSYNEQFFGPGTRLTVL.

V is TRBV3-1 and J is TRBJ2-7; 7 bases align to TRBD2. With V trimmed by 9 bases and J by 2 bases, 10 bases remained unmatched. The CDR3 is 14 residues long. Germline assignment: CDR1 LGHDT and CDR2 YNNKEL (reference sequence). CDR3 DNA sequence: TGTGCCAGTATCCCTAGCGGACGACCCTACGAGCAGTACTTC. Amino acids: CASIPSGRPYEQYF.

V is TRBV7-9 and J is TRBJ2-3; D is unresolved. The CDR3 consists of 16 residues. The V end lost 5 bases, the J end lost 2 bases, and 17 bases lay between the germline ends. In germline, CDR1 is SEHNR, CDR2 FQNEAQ (reference sequence). The CDR3 protein is CASSDTLSSITDTQYF. Written as DNA, the CDR3 is TGTGCCAGCAGCGACACTCTTTCGTCGATCACAGATACGCAGTATTTT.

The rearrangement uses TRBV6-1 and TRBJ2-7; D possibly matches TRBD1 or TRBD2 (5 bases each). The V and J ends lost 7 bases and 4 bases respectively, with 11 bases between them. Germline values: CDR1 MNHNS, CDR2 SASEGT. The CDR3 contains 12 residues. In DNA, the CDR3 is TGTGCCAGCACCGGGGCGGTTTACGAGCAGTACTTC. Protein: CASTGAVYEQYF.